This T cell receptor beta chain derives from a study of patients and donors after allogeneic stem cell transplantation. TCRdb re-called the RT-PCR reads with MiXCR, one entry per CDR3 protein. The table lists some 160,000 distinct CDR3 sequences, about 24% of them singletons. Trimming at V came to 4 bases and at J to 5 bases, leaving 9 bases not matched to a gene. The CDR3 runs 15 residues. Germline values: CDR1 DFQATT, CDR2 SNEGSKA (reference sequence). This TCR was recovered from a human donor who was either an allogeneic HSCT recipient or a stem cell or donor lymphocyte infusion donor (not recorded which). It is not recorded whose cells these are; they may come from a transplant donor. V is TRBV20-1 and J is TRBJ2-4, with 9 positions matching TRBD1. The sequenced material came from blood, either unsorted or a sorted T cell fraction (not recorded which). CDR3 nucleotides: TGCAGTGCTACAACCGGGACAGGGCTCGAAAACATTCAGTACTTC. This codes for CSATTGTGLENIQYF.